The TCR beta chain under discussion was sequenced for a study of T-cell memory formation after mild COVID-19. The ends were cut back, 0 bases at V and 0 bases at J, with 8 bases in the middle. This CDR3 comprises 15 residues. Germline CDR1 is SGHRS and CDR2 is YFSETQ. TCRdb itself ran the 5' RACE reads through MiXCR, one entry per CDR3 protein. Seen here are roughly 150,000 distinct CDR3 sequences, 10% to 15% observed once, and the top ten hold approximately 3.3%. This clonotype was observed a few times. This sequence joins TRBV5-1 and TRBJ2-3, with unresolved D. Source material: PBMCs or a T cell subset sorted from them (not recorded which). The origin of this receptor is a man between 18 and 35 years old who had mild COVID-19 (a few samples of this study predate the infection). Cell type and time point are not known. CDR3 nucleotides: TGCGCCAGCAGCTTGGTCTTGGACAGCACAGATACGCAGTATTTT. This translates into CASSLVLDSTDTQYF.